A selection of T cell receptor beta chains follows, all from one sample in a study of molecular identifiers for immune sequencing clone quantification. TCRdb reprocessed the PCR reads with MiXCR, giving one entry per CDR3 protein. There are around 89,000 distinct CDR3 sequences in the sample; roughly 19% occur only once, and about 0.85% lies in the top ten. Material: naive CD8+ T cells from blood, with Jurkat cell RNA spiked in. The receptor source for this set is a human donor in good health. Some libraries in this study had Jurkat cell RNA spiked in. Both conserved end residues are part of each CDR3. Fields, in order: CDR3 protein, CDR3 DNA, J gene, D gene, clone size, CDR3 length, V gene. A D gene is named only where the DNA matches it firmly. Clone size appears in some rows only: once, few, many, or a class for an expanded clone.

CDR3aa: CASSLEEGLWENIQYF
CDR3nt: TGTGCCAGCAGCTTAGAGGAGGGGCTATGGGAAAACATTCAGTACTTC
j_gene: TRBJ2-4
d_gene: NA
abundance: many
len: 16
v_gene: TRBV7-2

CDR3aa: CASSPRQGKSTDTQYF
CDR3nt: TGTGCCAGCAGTCCCCGACAGGGGAAAAGCACAGATACGCAGTATTTT
j_gene: TRBJ2-3
d_gene: TRBD1
abundance: many
len: 16
v_gene: TRBV12-3/TRBV12-4

CDR3aa: CASSYGVEQYF
CDR3nt: TGTGCCAGCAGTTACGGGGTCGAGCAGTACTTC
j_gene: TRBJ2-7
d_gene: NA
abundance: many
len: 11
v_gene: TRBV6-5

CDR3aa: CASSSGTSDRTDTQYF
CDR3nt: TGCGCCAGCAGCAGCGGGACTAGCGACCGCACAGATACGCAGTATTTT
j_gene: TRBJ2-3
d_gene: TRBD2
abundance: NA
len: 16
v_gene: TRBV5-1

CDR3aa: CASSDTEAFF
CDR3nt: TGTGCCAGTAGTGACACTGAAGCTTTCTTT
j_gene: TRBJ1-1
d_gene: NA
abundance: many
len: 10
v_gene: TRBV19

CDR3aa: CASSLAPWGADTQYF
CDR3nt: TGTGCCAGCAGCTTAGCCCCGTGGGGGGCAGATACGCAGTATTTT
j_gene: TRBJ2-3
d_gene: NA
abundance: many
len: 15
v_gene: TRBV7-9

CDR3aa: CASTSGTEQFF
CDR3nt: TGTGCCAGTACCTCCGGGACTGAGCAGTTCTTC
j_gene: TRBJ2-1
d_gene: NA
abundance: many
len: 11
v_gene: TRBV19

CDR3aa: CASRIGTSGSQLDGDTGELFF
CDR3nt: TGTGCCAGTAGGATTGGGACTAGCGGGAGCCAATTAGATGGAGACACCGGGGAGCTGTTTTTT
j_gene: TRBJ2-2
d_gene: TRBD2
abundance: many
len: 21
v_gene: TRBV19

CDR3aa: CASSFDRAPGNYEQYF
CDR3nt: TGTGCCAGCAGCTTCGATCGGGCCCCGGGAAACTACGAGCAGTACTTC
j_gene: TRBJ2-7
d_gene: NA
abundance: many
len: 16
v_gene: TRBV7-2

CDR3aa: CSARGPGFRETQYF
CDR3nt: TGCAGTGCTAGGGGGCCAGGATTCAGAGAGACCCAGTACTTC
j_gene: TRBJ2-5
d_gene: NA
abundance: once
len: 14
v_gene: TRBV20-1

CDR3aa: CASSYGITYEQYF
CDR3nt: TGTGCCAGCAGTTACGGGATTACCTACGAGCAGTACTTC
j_gene: TRBJ2-7
d_gene: NA
abundance: many
len: 13
v_gene: TRBV6-2/TRBV6-3

CDR3aa: CASPRGREKLFF
CDR3nt: TGTGCCAGCCCCAGGGGGCGAGAAAAACTGTTTTTT
j_gene: TRBJ1-4
d_gene: NA
abundance: many
len: 12
v_gene: TRBV3-2

CDR3aa: CSARDLNLVQEEQFF
CDR3nt: TGCAGTGCTAGAGATCTAAACCTGGTACAAGAGGAGCAGTTCTTC
j_gene: TRBJ2-1
d_gene: NA
abundance: many
len: 15
v_gene: TRBV20-1

CDR3aa: CASSTPGTGGDVQYF
CDR3nt: TGTGCCAGCAGTACCCCCGGGACAGGGGGCGACGTGCAGTACTTC
j_gene: TRBJ2-7
d_gene: TRBD1
abundance: few
len: 15
v_gene: TRBV11-2

CDR3aa: CASSLSQGTPYEQYF
CDR3nt: TGTGCCAGCAGTTTATCCCAGGGGACCCCCTACGAGCAGTACTTC
j_gene: TRBJ2-7
d_gene: NA
abundance: many
len: 15
v_gene: TRBV27

CDR3aa: CASSVEGDPGDTQYF
CDR3nt: TGTGCCAGCAGCGTAGAGGGGGACCCTGGAGATACGCAGTATTTT
j_gene: TRBJ2-3
d_gene: NA
abundance: many
len: 15
v_gene: TRBV9

CDR3aa: CSARLLADTQYF
CDR3nt: TGCAGTGCTAGACTACTAGCGGATACGCAGTATTTT
j_gene: TRBJ2-3
d_gene: TRBD2
abundance: few
len: 12
v_gene: TRBV20-1

CDR3aa: CASEPGGAYGQYF
CDR3nt: TGTGCCAGCGAACCCGGGGGGGCGTACGGGCAGTACTTC
j_gene: TRBJ2-7
d_gene: TRBD2
abundance: NA
len: 13
v_gene: TRBV27

CDR3aa: CSASAPLRGRSVYGYTF
CDR3nt: TGCAGTGCTAGTGCTCCTTTGAGGGGGCGTTCCGTCTATGGCTACACCTTC
j_gene: TRBJ1-2
d_gene: TRBD1
abundance: many
len: 17
v_gene: TRBV20-1

CDR3aa: CASMKATNEKLFF
CDR3nt: TGTGCCAGCATGAAAGCAACTAATGAAAAACTGTTTTTT
j_gene: TRBJ1-4
d_gene: NA
abundance: many
len: 13
v_gene: TRBV27

CDR3aa: CASSYSKGGTDTQYF
CDR3nt: TGTGCCAGCAGTTACTCGAAAGGAGGCACAGATACGCAGTATTTT
j_gene: TRBJ2-3
d_gene: NA
abundance: many
len: 15
v_gene: TRBV6-5

CDR3aa: CASGPGVWERETQYF
CDR3nt: TGTGCCAGCGGCCCGGGTGTCTGGGAGAGGGAGACCCAGTACTTC
j_gene: TRBJ2-5
d_gene: NA
abundance: many
len: 15
v_gene: TRBV28

CDR3aa: CASSLALSSYNSPLHF
CDR3nt: TGCGCCAGCAGCTTGGCGTTGAGCTCCTATAATTCACCCCTCCACTTT
j_gene: TRBJ1-6
d_gene: NA
abundance: NA
len: 16
v_gene: TRBV5-3

CDR3aa: CASSYVEGQTEAFF
CDR3nt: TGTGCCAGCAGTTACGTTGAAGGCCAGACAGAAGCTTTCTTT
j_gene: TRBJ1-1
d_gene: NA
abundance: many
len: 14
v_gene: TRBV6-2/TRBV6-3

CDR3aa: CASSFPSGGALYNEQFF
CDR3nt: TGTGCCAGCAGTTTCCCCAGCGGGGGGGCCTTGTACAATGAGCAGTTCTTC
j_gene: TRBJ2-1
d_gene: TRBD2
abundance: many
len: 17
v_gene: TRBV12-3/TRBV12-4

CDR3aa: CASSKLQGREKLFF
CDR3nt: TGCGCCAGCAGCAAACTACAGGGACGTGAAAAACTGTTTTTT
j_gene: TRBJ1-4
d_gene: NA
abundance: many
len: 14
v_gene: TRBV4-3

CDR3aa: CASSSRPGTGSTDTQYF
CDR3nt: TGTGCCAGCAGCTCGAGACCCGGGACAGGGAGCACAGATACGCAGTATTTT
j_gene: TRBJ2-3
d_gene: TRBD1
abundance: many
len: 17
v_gene: TRBV7-9

CDR3aa: CASSQEGTVSRTEAFF
CDR3nt: TGCGCCAGCAGCCAAGAAGGAACAGTCTCTCGCACTGAAGCTTTCTTT
j_gene: TRBJ1-1
d_gene: NA
abundance: many
len: 16
v_gene: TRBV4-1

CDR3aa: CASTGTGELFF
CDR3nt: TGCGCCAGCACGGGGACCGGGGAGCTGTTTTTT
j_gene: TRBJ2-2
d_gene: NA
abundance: many
len: 11
v_gene: TRBV5-1

CDR3aa: CASSYRGDQPQHF
CDR3nt: TGTGCCAGCAGTTACAGGGGGGATCAGCCCCAGCATTTT
j_gene: TRBJ1-5
d_gene: TRBD1
abundance: many
len: 13
v_gene: TRBV27

CDR3aa: CASSLIRGGPTDTQYF
CDR3nt: TGCGCCAGCAGCCTAATCCGAGGGGGCCCAACAGATACGCAGTATTTT
j_gene: TRBJ2-3
d_gene: TRBD1
abundance: NA
len: 16
v_gene: TRBV4-1

CDR3aa: CASSLLTGREAFF
CDR3nt: TGCGCCAGCAGCTTGCTGACGGGCCGTGAAGCTTTCTTT
j_gene: TRBJ1-1
d_gene: NA
abundance: many
len: 13
v_gene: TRBV5-1

CDR3aa: CASCLRARKSMNPPNQPQHF
CDR3nt: TGTGCCAGTTGCCTCCGGGCCCGAAAATCCATGAACCCCCCCAATCAGCCCCAGCATTTT
j_gene: TRBJ1-5
d_gene: NA
abundance: few
len: 20
v_gene: TRBV11-2

CDR3aa: CASRPQFSLSGANVLTF
CDR3nt: TGTGCCAGCAGGCCTCAGTTTTCATTGTCTGGGGCCAACGTCCTGACTTTC
j_gene: TRBJ2-6
d_gene: NA
abundance: many
len: 17
v_gene: TRBV28

CDR3aa: CASSLEGTPFPTDTQYF
CDR3nt: TGTGCCAGCAGTTTAGAGGGGACGCCCTTCCCCACAGATACGCAGTATTTT
j_gene: TRBJ2-3
d_gene: NA
abundance: NA
len: 17
v_gene: TRBV12-3/TRBV12-4

CDR3aa: CASSVTGSSYNEQFF
CDR3nt: TGTGCCAGCAGCGTCACGGGGAGCTCCTACAATGAGCAGTTCTTC
j_gene: TRBJ2-1
d_gene: NA
abundance: NA
len: 15
v_gene: TRBV9

CDR3aa: CASSWVPTDTQYF
CDR3nt: TGTGCCAGCAGCTGGGTCCCCACAGATACGCAGTATTTT
j_gene: TRBJ2-3
d_gene: NA
abundance: many
len: 13
v_gene: TRBV5-4